Listed here is a single T cell receptor beta chain. This receptor's antigen is unknown. No qualities accompany the bases; no much larger clone lies one base away. From the cysteine up to the phenylalanine, the CDR3 has a length of 12 residues. The CDR3 DNA has 36 bases and is translated from base 1. Taken from the germline V gene, the CDR1 and CDR2 loops are MNHNS and SASEGT. Cut back by 6 bases and 3 bases, the V and J ends lie 8 bases apart. The cohort comprised several hundred healthy bone marrow donors. Cohort members were all nominally healthy when sampled, although unrecorded immune exposures were likely present. The donor tested CMV seronegative, placing the donor among the 350 or so seronegative members of the cohort. A peripheral blood sample was provided by each donor, and peripheral blood mononuclear cells were used for TCR beta sequencing. Genomic DNA was extracted from the blood cell samples with the Qiagen DNeasy Blood Extraction Kit.

This record comes from a study of cytomegalovirus exposure and HLA in healthy donors listed by TCRdb under 2017. At the level of the whole study: An earlier analysis of under 600 of the donors reported 250 to 350 Gb of sequence data and roughly 110 million unique TCR beta sequences from some 180 million T cells. Donor age, sex, ethnicity and CMV serostatus were compiled alongside the repertoire data. HLA typing covered class I and class II loci at four-digit resolution. The study combined high-throughput TCR immunosequencing, statistical association of individual TCRs with disease status, and machine learning to predict cytomegalovirus infection status. Every repertoire in the discovery cohort had been generated on one and the same sequencing platform. The study aimed to test whether cataloging public T cell receptors could reveal signatures of past pathogen exposure. A later genetic analysis took genome-wide SNP genotypes for about three fifths of the 666 donors and used that subset as a discovery cohort. A separate validation cohort of approximately 120 different subjects was used in addition to the approximately 700-subject first cohort. Of the roughly 400 genotyped donors, around 81% fell in the genetic ancestry cluster associated with self-reported Caucasian donors. To study patterns of TCR occurrence, a later analysis re-analyzed previously published TCR beta repertoires from more than 550 donors and added high-resolution HLA genotyping. Rather than drawing on any new phenotypic data, the later analysis identified candidate immune exposures from TCR beta sequences and the way those sequences occurred across donors. In an earlier analysis of roughly 540 of the donors, high-throughput TCR beta sequencing was used to judge whether each TCR beta V gene segment behaved as functional or pseudogenic. Using immunosequencing, the study profiled T cell repertoires from some 670 subjects and related those repertoires to cytomegalovirus serostatus. Four or five DR-DQ haplotypes were treated as single units for association and clustering because of strong linkage in the cohort. An early release covering roughly 580 HLA-typed donors comprised about 310 gigabases of sequencing data and 65 million to 100 million unique TCR sequences. Among some 400 genotyped donors of the cohort, an average of roughly 230,000 unique TCR beta nucleotide sequences was sequenced per donor, of which roughly 17% were non-productive. The number of typed donors differed by locus: about 620-630 for A, B, C, DRB1 and DQB1; some 540 for DQA1; 606 for DPA1; and roughly 490 for DPB1. General study outcomes and caveats: A later analysis found that TCR association rates varied across HLA loci, with DRB1 alleles showing the most associated TCRs and HLA-C alleles the fewest. Strong co-occurrence of HLA alleles, especially DR and DQ, made assigning TCR associations to individual alleles difficult. The 87-base-pair reads could not distinguish some IMGT-functional V segments, including TRBV6-2 and TRBV6-3, so those segments were excluded. In a later genetic analysis, a missense DCLRE1C variant was associated with V-gene and J-gene trimming of TCR beta chains, and the association was replicated in an independent cohort. Most TCR sequences were observed very rarely across donors, whereas some public TCRs were present in many individuals. A few of the identified cytomegalovirus-associated TCR beta chains were confirmed in vitro to be specific for cytomegalovirus antigens. A cluster of highly shared sequence variants was judged likely to represent a technical artifact of the sequencing pipeline. Because counts were too low, seventeen rarely observed V segments, including chromosome 9 orphons, were excluded from the earlier analysis of several hundred of the donors. Compared with equally common non-associated chains, HLA-associated TCR beta chains in a later analysis were more clonally expanded and had lower generation probabilities. A later analysis associated 15,000 to 20,000 TCR beta sequences with specific HLA alleles at a false discovery rate of 0.05. Roughly uniform sequencing depth across donors was assumed in presence/absence analyses, although this assumption may not hold. Only TCR beta chains were sequenced in this cohort, and the absence of alpha or paired-chain data limited detectable features. It was suggested by the authors that the approach could potentially be generalized to other disease states and immunological phenotypes. Because some donors lacked HLA typing at each locus, the association tests relied only on the typed subset. In both the original and validation cohorts, the classifier was reported to diagnose cytomegalovirus status with high specificity and sensitivity. Several of the top co-occurrence clusters appeared to be linked to parvovirus B19, influenza, CMV and Epstein-Barr virus, according to a later analysis. A further reported finding was that TCR beta sequences accurately predicted the HLA-A and HLA-B alleles for most subjects in the first cohort. The study gave a list of 150 to 200 TCR beta chains associated with cytomegalovirus. CMV serostatus was the only immune exposure information available for the cohort. In an earlier analysis of around 500 of the donors, most TCR beta V segments appeared in productive rearrangements about 87% or about 30% of the time, broadly matching IMGT annotations. A later genetic analysis reported fewer N-insertions in productive TCRs among donors in an Asian-associated ancestry cluster than the approximately 670-donor mean. In a later analysis, most CMV-associated TCR beta chains were found to appear HLA-restricted, with HLA associations seemingly driven largely by CMV exposure. Correlated functional status among segregating V segments might be attributable to linkage disequilibrium, but an unknown experimental factor could not be ruled out.

Receptor libraries were prepared by the immunoSEQ multiplex PCR assay. For the multiplex PCR, a mixture combining 60 forward primers for TCR Vbeta segments and 13 reverse primers for TCR Jbeta segments was used. The CDR3 region of rearranged TCR beta genes was amplified from genomic DNA by a multiplex PCR assay. The Illumina HiSeq System was used to sequence the amplified TCR beta libraries as 87-base-pair reads. From the authors' description of their analysis: In a later analysis, roughly 80 million unique TCR beta chains were counted across the approximately 620 repertoires, and approximately 9.9 million of these chains were shared by at least two donors. Raw reads were error-corrected and collapsed into unique sequences with a nearest-neighbor algorithm that merged closely related sequences to remove PCR and sequencing errors. Alignment of CDR3 sequences to IMGT reference sequences was used to assign V, D and J gene segments. For a sequence to be retained, at least a six-nucleotide match to both a V gene segment and a J gene segment was required. A rearrangement was called productive if the CDR3 had no stop codons and remained in frame with V and J, and every other rearrangement was called non-productive. CDR3 was defined by IMGT convention, running from the second conserved V-encoded cysteine to the conserved J-encoded phenylalanine. The earlier analysis of some 580 of the donors excluded any sequence lacking an unambiguous match to a single V gene segment. An earlier analysis of about 590 of the donors classified V segments as functional when productive rearrangements were above 56.7% and as segregating when the standard deviation between donors was above 5%. A statistical classification framework was built for diagnosing cytomegalovirus status from the catalog of TCR beta chain sequences. V and J gene assignment, in a later analysis, came from comparing TCR nucleotide sequences with IMGT/GENE-DB human TR gene sequences. The TCRdist pipeline was used in a later analysis to assign CDR3 sequences and most-parsimonious VDJ recombination scenarios. In a later analysis, each TCR beta chain was defined by its CDR3 amino acid sequence together with its V-gene family, and reads without a unique V-gene family were excluded. A later analysis removed several hundred highly shared, low-generation-probability nucleotide sequences to deal with suspected cross-contamination and a sequencing artifact. In a later analysis, a clonal expansion index was calculated for each public chain from normalized within-repertoire ranks of inferred template counts. A later analysis computed generation probabilities with a VDJ recombination model fitted to out-of-frame rearrangements, and checked the results against IGoR. A later analysis scored TCR-TCR, TCR-HLA and TCR-CMV co-occurrence with hypergeometric tests, applying a repertoire-size bias correction to TCR pairs. In a later analysis, false discovery rates were estimated by permuting HLA or CMV assignments 20 times. A later analysis grouped co-occurring TCRs with DBSCAN, adding TCRdist sequence similarity when clustering within HLA-allele-positive subsets. Co-occurrence clustering excluded repertoires with fewer than 30,000 or more than 120,000 public chains, plus five with anomalous nucleotide sharing. The clones in this table, taken by TCRdb from immuneACCESS, are in-frame only. Not every clone is retained; where verified, under half of the shortfall comes from an unresolved V gene, and the cause of the rest is unknown. That table furnishes V, J and clone size, whereas the DNA furnished D and trimming. In all, the sample holds approximately 220,000 clones, and approximately 70% of those were seen once. The ten largest make up under 2% of the sample.

The V and J segments used are TRBV6-1 and TRBJ1-1, with TRBD1 perhaps the D gene, on 5 matching bases. The clonotype originates from a woman aged 30 to 39 in good health and CMV-seronegative. The source material was PBMCs. The CDR3 region reads CASRRGDTEAFF. The DNA sequence is as follows: TGTGCCAGCAGAAGGGGCGACACTGAAGCTTTCTTT.